Following are 20 T cell receptor beta chains from one sample sequenced in a study of blood T cells in healthy people across ages. For the second PCR, which ran for about 7 to 11 cycles, a sample-barcoded 5' primer and a J-beta primer mix were used. TCRdb re-called the 5' RACE reads with MiXCR, one entry per CDR3 protein. The data contain more than 1.4 million distinct CDR3 sequences, about 40% of them singletons. Sample: blood. Receptor source: a woman aged 18-29 years in good health.

V is TRBV7-6 and J is TRBJ1-5; no clear D. The CDR3 sequence is 16 residues long. The V end was cut by 5 bases, the J end by 6 bases, with 20 bases between. Germline values: CDR1 SGHVS, CDR2 FNYEAQ. The CDR3, as DNA: TGTGCCAGCAGCCCCGGCGGGAACCACCCAGGTCAGCCCCAGCATTTT. Translated, it gives CASSPGGNHPGQPQHF.

The V and J genes are TRBV4-1 and TRBJ1-1; D might be TRBD1 (6 bases). There are 14 residues in the CDR3. V lost 2 bases and J lost 1, with 8 bases in between. CDR1 and CDR2 (germline): MGHRA, YSYEKL. The CDR3 sequence: CASSQTTGNTEAFF. For the CDR3, the DNA is TGCGCCAGCAGCCAAACGACAGGGAACACTGAAGCTTTCTTT.

The rearrangement links TRBV5-1 to TRBJ1-2; D gene uncertain. The CDR3 is made up of 16 amino acids. V was pared by 4 bases and J by 3 bases, with 19 bases between. The germline V gene has CDR1 SGHRS and CDR2 YFSETQ. CDR3 DNA sequence: TGCGCCAGCAGCCCTCCGGGGAGAGGAGATCACTATGGCTACACCTTC. This codes for CASSPPGRGDHYGYTF.

The chain is built from TRBV25-1 and TRBJ2-4, with a weak D call TRBD2 (5 bases). The end of the DNA fits TRBJ2-7 better, so the J call may be wrong. This CDR3 region has 14 residues. The V gene's germline CDR1 is MGHDK and CDR2 SYGVNS. CDR3 nucleotide sequence: TGTGCCAGCAGTGAAACTAGGACTGGCGACGAGCAGTACTTC. It codes for CASSETRTGDEQYF.

This clonotype was seen more than once but under ten times. J is TRBJ2-7 and V is TRBV20-1; 9 nucleotides agree with TRBD2. J lost 0 bases, V lost 7 bases, and 7 bases had no gene match. Per the germline V gene, CDR1 is DFQATT and CDR2 is SNEGSKA (reference sequence). This CDR3 comprises 14 residues. CDR3 sequence reads: CSGPLAGSSYEQYF. The CDR3 region has the DNA TGCAGTGGCCCCCTAGCGGGGAGCTCCTACGAGCAGTACTTC.

This chain connects TRBV4-2 to TRBJ1-6, with D possibly being TRBD1 (5 bases). Germline V gene data show CDR1 as LGHNA and CDR2 as YNFKEQ. V was pared by 0 bases and J by 14 bases, with 8 bases between. This CDR3 region has 12 residues. This CDR3 is CASSQDREALHF. The CDR3 coding sequence is TGTGCCAGCAGCCAAGACAGGGAGGCCCTCCACTTT.

This clonotype has only one observation. The chain carries TRBV27 and TRBJ2-2; TRBD2 matches 8 bases. After removal of 8 bases from V and 4 bases from J, the junction contained 12 bases not matched to a gene. The germline CDR1 and CDR2 sequences are MNHEY and SMNVEV (reference sequence). This CDR3 is 16 amino acids long. CDR3 amino acids: CASRGRSGGATGELFF. CDR3 nucleotides: TGTGCCAGCCGGGGCCGTTCGGGAGGGGCCACCGGGGAGCTGTTTTTT.

The J gene is TRBJ2-7, the V gene TRBV7-8, with 7 positions matching TRBD1. This CDR3 spans 17 amino acids. Trimming at V came to 5 bases and at J to 10 bases, leaving 23 bases not matched to a gene. The V gene's germline CDR1 is SGHVS and CDR2 FQNEAQ. CDR3 bases: TGTGCCAGCAGCACCCGATCCCGGGACAGTGGTGGGTGGGCCCAGTACTTC. Translating gives CASSTRSRDSGGWAQYF.

This chain uses TRBV6-5 with TRBJ2-7; D unresolved. Germline V gene data show CDR1 as MNHEY and CDR2 as SVGAGI. Trimming took off 6 bases at V and 5 bases at J, with 17 bases between the two ends. The CDR3 runs to 14 residues. CDR3 sequence reads: CASSTIPGAHEQYF. CDR3 in DNA: TGTGCCAGCAGCACGATCCCGGGTGCCCACGAGCAGTACTTC.

The chain couples TRBV30 to TRBJ2-1, with TRBD1 identical over 8 bases. The CDR3 is made up of 12 amino acids. Trimming took 8 bases from V and 7 from J; bases not matched to a gene: 7. The germline CDR1 and CDR2 sequences are GTSNPN and SVGIG (reference sequence). The CDR3 bases are TGTGCCGGGACCCGGACAGGGAATGAGCAGTTCTTC. This translates into CAGTRTGNEQFF.

The chain employs TRBV21-1 and TRBJ2-2; TRBD1 is taken as the D call from the table, unchecked against the DNA. TRBV21-1 is a pseudogene locus. This CDR3 has 20 amino acids. The CDR3 here is CASSNHGTGTLLSNTGELFF. In nucleotides, the CDR3 is TGTGCCAGCAGCAACCACGGGACAGGGACCCTTTTGTCGAACACCGGGGAGCTGTTTTTT.

This sequence joins TRBV11-2 and TRBJ2-1; a weak D match, TRBD1 (5 bases). The CDR3 length is 14 residues. Germline values: CDR1 SGHAT, CDR2 FQNNGV. Trimming removed 3 bases at V and 3 bases at J, with 9 bases between. CDR3 nucleotides: TGTGCCAGCAGCTTCCAGCAGGGCTACAATGAGCAGTTCTTC. This codes for CASSFQQGYNEQFF.

Written as DNA, the CDR3 is TGCAGCGCTAAAGGACTAGCGGGGGCCTCGTACCAAGAGACCCAGTTCTTC. Translated, it gives CSAKGLAGASYQETQFF. The chain is built from TRBV29-1 and TRBJ2-5; 13 bases match TRBD2. The DNA end lines up better with TRBJ2-1; the J call may be wrong. CDR1 SQVTM and CDR2 ANQGSEA come from the germline V gene. There are 17 residues in the CDR3.

A few counts support this clonotype. The chain is built from TRBV7-3 and TRBJ2-3; 9 bases line up with TRBD2. This CDR3 contains 14 residues. The V gene's germline CDR1 is SGHTA and CDR2 FQGTGA. V was clipped by 3 bases and J by 8 bases; unmatched bases: 6. The CDR3 protein is CASSFSGGYGTQYF. The CDR3 DNA reads as TGTGCCAGCAGCTTCAGCGGGGGGTACGGTACGCAGTATTTT.

This clonotype was recorded only once. This chain joins TRBV4-1 and TRBJ1-1, with no clear D. The CDR3 contains 16 residues. Trimming took off 0 bases at V and 0 bases at J, with 11 bases between the two ends. Germline CDR1 reads MGHRA; CDR2 reads YSYEKL. The CDR3 is CASSQDRAGLNTEAFF. The CDR3 DNA is TGCGCCAGCAGCCAAGATCGGGCAGGCTTGAACACTGAAGCTTTCTTT.

This clonotype was found a few times. The CDR3 protein is CSARALLDGNEQFF. CDR3 DNA sequence: TGCAGTGCTAGAGCCCTTCTAGACGGCAATGAGCAGTTCTTC. The chain couples TRBV20-1 to TRBJ2-1; D is undetermined. Per germline, CDR1 DFQATT and CDR2 SNEGSKA (reference sequence). CDR3 length: 14 residues. V was clipped by 1 base and J by 6 bases, with 13 bases between them.

The chain couples TRBV5-1 to TRBJ2-7; D is perhaps TRBD1 (6 bases). The CDR3 loop spans 12 amino acids. V gave up 8 bases and J gave up 3 bases, with 12 bases separating them. CDR1 is SGHRS, CDR2 YFSETQ, per germline. The CDR3 coding sequence is TGCGCCAGTGGACAGAGGGGCTACGAGCAGTACTTC. This translates into CASGQRGYEQYF.

The chain couples TRBV27 to TRBJ2-5, with TRBD2 identical over 7 bases. CDR1 is MNHEY and CDR2 is SMNVEV in the germline V gene (reference sequence). J lost 11 bases, V lost 4 bases, and 19 bases had no gene match. This CDR3 is 16 amino acids long. CDR3 sequence (DNA): TGTGCCAGCAGTTCCGGACTAGGAAGGATGTACAATGAGCAGTACTTC. Translated: CASSSGLGRMYNEQYF.

In this sample, this clonotype turned up a few times. The V call is TRBV6-5, the J call TRBJ2-7; 8 bases agree with TRBD1. Germline values: CDR1 MNHEY, CDR2 SVGAGI. The CDR3 covers 13 residues. V lost 5 bases, J lost 6 bases, and 6 bases stayed unmatched. The CDR3 DNA sequence: TGTGCCAGCAGTCTCGACAGGGGCTTCGAGCAGTACTTC. Its translation: CASSLDRGFEQYF.

This clonotype appeared a single time. The chain uses TRBV9 and TRBJ2-2; TRBD1 or TRBD2 may be the D gene (5 bases each). Per germline, CDR1 SGDLS and CDR2 YYNGEE. The CDR3 contains 15 residues. Trimming stripped 4 bases from V and 8 bases from J, with 18 bases between. CDR3: CASSLGWGTRGELFF. DNA for the CDR3: TGTGCCAGCAGCCTTGGTTGGGGGACCAGGGGGGAGCTGTTTTTT.